These 24 T cell receptor beta chains were all obtained from the same sample, sequenced in a study of identical twins. TCRdb re-analysed the 5' RACE reads in MiXCR, keeping a single row per CDR3 protein. The repertoire includes hundreds of thousands of distinct CDR3 sequences, approximately 13% of them detected once, and 1.5% to 2% sits in the top ten. This sample was shared with a second study, whose subject was yellow fever vaccine responses in identical twins.

Sequencing used PBMCs. These receptors originate from a woman aged 18-29 years in good health.

This rearrangement joins TRBV18 to TRBJ2-3, with 10 bases aligning to TRBD2. J gave up 4 bases and V 3 bases, and 4 bases lay outside the gene matches. This CDR3 region has 15 residues. Germline CDR1 is KGHSH and CDR2 is LQKENI. CDR3 loop: CASSPGTSVPDTQYF. CDR3 in DNA: TGTGCCAGCTCACCGGGGACTAGCGTCCCAGATACGCAGTATTTT.

The CDR3 protein is CSARRSGGGSGANVLTF. CDR3 nucleotide sequence: TGCAGTGCCCGACGTAGCGGGGGCGGTTCGGGGGCCAACGTCCTGACTTTC. The rearrangement links TRBV20-1 to TRBJ2-6, with 9 bases fitting TRBD2. CDR3 size: 17 residues. Trimming took 6 bases from V and 4 from J; bases not matched to a gene: 13. Germline V gene lookup returns CDR1 DFQATT and CDR2 SNEGSKA (reference sequence).

This clonotype was counted a few times. This chain uses TRBV9 with TRBJ1-1; D gene uncertain. The CDR3 loop spans 14 amino acids. Trimming took 2 bases from V and 0 from J, leaving 8 bases between them. Germline V gene data show CDR1 as SGDLS and CDR2 as YYNGEE. The CDR3 here is CASSVEELNTEAFF. DNA of the CDR3: TGTGCCAGCAGCGTTGAGGAACTGAACACTGAAGCTTTCTTT.

The V gene is TRBV4-1, the J gene TRBJ2-5; 11 nucleotides agree with TRBD2. The germline V gene has CDR1 MGHRA and CDR2 YSYEKL. This CDR3 is 15 amino acids long. V gave up 1 base and J gave up 5 bases; unmatched junction bases: 3. Here the CDR3 DNA reads TGCGCCAGCAGCCAAGCCCCTAGCGGGAGGGAGACCCAGTACTTC. Translated: CASSQAPSGRETQYF.

This clonotype was recorded at least ten times. This rearrangement joins TRBV5-1 to TRBJ1-1; possibly TRBD1 for D (5 bases). Per the germline V gene, CDR1 is SGHRS and CDR2 is YFSETQ. Trimming took off 0 bases at V and 2 bases at J, with 11 bases between the two ends. CDR3 size: 15 residues. The CDR3, as DNA: TGCGCCAGCAGCTTGGCCGGGGCAGAAAACACTGAAGCTTTCTTT. It encodes CASSLAGAENTEAFF. The whole variable domain, filled in from reference TRBV5-1 and TRBJ1-1, reads KAGVTQTPRYLIKTRGQQVTLSCSPISGHRSVSWYQQTPGQGLQFLFEYFSETQRNKGNFPGRFSGRQFSNSRSEMNVSTLELGDSALYLCASSLAGAENTEAFFGQGTRLTVV.

This clonotype has only a few counts. The chain employs TRBV15 and TRBJ2-3; tentatively, D is TRBD2 (5 bases). CDR1 is LNHNV, CDR2 YYDKDF, per germline (reference sequence). Trimming removed 1 base from V and 4 bases from J, with 12 bases in between. The CDR3 totals 15 residues. For the CDR3, the DNA is TGTGCCACCAGCAGAGGGAGGAGCCCTTCAGATACGCAGTATTTT. This encodes CATSRGRSPSDTQYF.

This clonotype occurred a few times. This CDR3 is CASRYTTGTNNEQFF. DNA of the CDR3: TGTGCCAGCAGGTATACGACAGGAACCAACAATGAGCAGTTCTTC. This chain links TRBV6-5 with TRBJ2-1, with D possibly matching TRBD1 (6 bases). CDR1 is MNHEY and CDR2 is SVGAGI in the germline V gene. CDR3 length equals 15 residues. The V gene lost 6 bases and the J gene lost 5 bases, with 17 bases spanning the gap.

This clonotype was picked up a small number of times. The V gene is TRBV6-2 or TRBV6-3, the J gene TRBJ2-4; 7 positions match TRBD1. In germline, CDR1 is MNHEY, CDR2 SVGEGT. The V segment lost 5 bases and the J segment 0 bases; nucleotides outside the gene matches: 13. The length of the CDR3 is 18 residues. As DNA, the CDR3 is TGTGCCAGCAGTACGACAGGGAACTTACAGATAGCCAAAAACATTCAGTACTTC. It encodes CASSTTGNLQIAKNIQYF.

This clonotype was recorded many times. The chain employs TRBV6-2 or TRBV6-3 and TRBJ1-3, with 8 positions matching TRBD1. Germline V CDR1 and CDR2: MNHEY, SVGEGT. With V trimmed by 7 bases and J by 7 bases, 6 bases remained unmatched. This CDR3 is 13 amino acids long. CDR3: CASTDRGWNTIYF. In nucleotides, the CDR3 is TGTGCCAGCACCGACAGGGGTTGGAACACCATATATTTT.

The chain recombines TRBV27 with TRBJ1-2; no clear D gene. V lost 2 bases and J 4 bases, leaving 17 bases between the germline ends. Germline V gene lookup returns CDR1 MNHEY and CDR2 SMNVEV (reference sequence). CDR3 length: 16 residues. The chain's CDR3 is CASSLLAAPGGYGYTF. The CDR3 DNA reads TGTGCCAGCAGTTTACTGGCAGCCCCGGGCGGCTATGGCTACACCTTC.

This clonotype was recorded at least ten times. This chain links TRBV15 with TRBJ1-1; D is uncertain. Germline V gene data show CDR1 as LNHNV and CDR2 as YYDKDF (reference sequence). The V gene lost 3 bases and the J gene lost 2 bases, with 10 bases spanning the gap. The CDR3 is made up of 14 amino acids. CDR3 region: CATSRTLRNTEAFF. CDR3 sequence (DNA): TGTGCCACCAGCAGGACCCTTCGTAACACTGAAGCTTTCTTT.

On this clonotype itself: A read error is possible here, since a much larger clone lies one base away. CDR3 protein: CATSGTGPNQPQHF. For the CDR3, the DNA is TGTGCCACCAGCGGAACGGGACCCAATCAGCCCCAGCATTTT. This chain uses TRBV15 with TRBJ1-5, with D tentatively TRBD1 (5 bases). V lost 5 bases and J lost 3, with 11 bases in between. Germline V gene sequence: CDR1 LNHNV, CDR2 YYDKDF (reference sequence). There are 14 residues in the CDR3.

This clonotype appeared many times. This sequence joins TRBV6-1 and TRBJ2-3; 8 bases are shared with TRBD2. Trimming cost V 8 bases and J 6 bases; bases outside gene matches: 10. The CDR3 runs to 14 residues. Germline lookup yields CDR1 MNHNS and CDR2 SASEGT. CDR3 sequence (DNA): TGTGCCAGCGCGCCCGGGGGGGGCATGGATACGCAGTATTTT. Translating gives CASAPGGGMDTQYF.

The rearrangement uses TRBV13 and TRBJ1-1; 7 bases agree with TRBD1. This CDR3 has 14 amino acids. Germline loops: CDR1 PRHDT, CDR2 FYEKMQ (reference sequence). V lost 5 bases, J lost 1 base, and 4 bases stayed unmatched. This chain's CDR3 is CASSNNRGNTEAFF. The DNA of the CDR3 is TGTGCCAGCAGCAACAACAGGGGGAACACTGAAGCTTTCTTT.

This clonotype has more than one count but fewer than ten. The chain carries TRBV3-1 and TRBJ1-6, with TRBD1 matching over 8 bases. CDR3 length: 13 residues. J lost 14 bases, V lost 4 bases, and 7 bases had no gene match. CDR1 and CDR2 (germline): LGHDT, YNNKEL (reference sequence). The CDR3: CASSPGQGITLHF. The CDR3 coding sequence is TGTGCCAGCAGCCCCGGACAGGGAATAACCCTCCACTTT.

This clonotype was observed many times. The chain employs TRBV12-3 or TRBV12-4 and TRBJ2-6; D call uncertain. CDR3 length equals 16 residues. V was pared by 6 bases and J by 0 bases, with 12 bases between. The chain's CDR3 is CASSSGVNSGANVLTF. The CDR3 coding sequence is TGTGCCAGCAGCTCTGGGGTTAACTCTGGGGCCAACGTCCTGACTTTC.

The CDR3 loop is CASSPPERFTDTQYF. In DNA form, the CDR3 reads TGTGCCAGCTCACCACCTGAGAGGTTCACAGATACGCAGTATTTT. The chain has TRBV18 and TRBJ2-3, with unresolved D. Germline-derived CDR1 and CDR2 are KGHSH and LQKENI. Trimming shortened V by 0 bases and J by 2 bases, and 9 bases separated the two germline ends. The CDR3 length is 15 residues.

This clonotype was seen more than once but under ten times. The chain is built from TRBV12-3 or TRBV12-4 and TRBJ2-7, with 8 bases lining up with TRBD2. This CDR3 region has 13 residues. Trimming cost V 5 bases and J 3 bases; bases outside gene matches: 3. CDR3: CASSTSGNYEQYF. CDR3 DNA sequence: TGTGCCAGCAGTACTAGCGGTAACTACGAGCAGTACTTC.

This clonotype was picked up a small number of times. V usage is TRBV12-3 or TRBV12-4 and J usage is TRBJ1-4, with no clear D. With 3 bases removed from V and 7 bases from J, the gap between germline ends came to 12 bases. The CDR3 totals 14 residues. As DNA, the CDR3 is TGTGCCAGCAGTTTGAGGTTCCTCGGTGAAAAACTGTTTTTT. This gives the protein CASSLRFLGEKLFF.

The chain links TRBV2 to TRBJ2-5, with 10 nucleotides matching TRBD2. The J segment lost 5 bases and the V segment lost 4 bases, leaving 4 bases of the junction unmatched. The CDR3 has 14 amino acids. Germline CDR1 SNHLY, CDR2 FYNNEI. The CDR3 sequence: CASSGLAGWETQYF. In nucleotides, the CDR3 is TGTGCCAGCAGTGGACTAGCGGGTTGGGAGACCCAGTACTTC.

In its sample, this clonotype was seen a few times. The chain carries TRBV7-6 and TRBJ2-1; 11 positions agree with TRBD2. CDR1 is SGHVS, CDR2 FNYEAQ, per germline. J was trimmed by 3 bases and V by 3 bases; bases with no gene match: 4. The CDR3 extends over 16 amino acids. The CDR3 DNA is TGTGCCAGCAGCTTCTCTCTAGCGGGAGGCTACAATGAGCAGTTCTTC. Its translation is CASSFSLAGGYNEQFF. The entire variable domain, with the rest obtained from reference TRBV7-6 and TRBJ2-1, is as follows: GAGVSQSPRYKVTKRGQDVALRCDPISGHVSLYWYRQALGQGPEFLTYFNYEAQQDKSGLPNDRFSAERPEGSISTLTIQRTEQRDSAMYRCASSFSLAGGYNEQFFGPGTRLTVL.

The chain has TRBV5-4 and TRBJ1-1; TRBD1 aligns across 8 bases. Germline CDR1 and CDR2: SGHNT and YYREEE (reference sequence). With 3 bases clipped from V and 1 base from J, the junction kept 5 bases outside the gene matches. This CDR3 is built from 15 residues. CDR3 sequence reads: CASSSTGGQNTEAFF. DNA of the CDR3: TGTGCCAGCAGCTCAACAGGGGGACAGAACACTGAAGCTTTCTTT. The full variable domain, completed using reference TRBV5-4 and TRBJ1-1, is ETGVTQSPTHLIKTRGQQVTLRCSSQSGHNTVSWYQQALGQGPQFIFQYYREEENGRGNFPPRFSGLQFPNYSSELNVNALELDDSALYLCASSSTGGQNTEAFFGQGTRLTVV.

The chain links TRBV3-1 to TRBJ2-7; 7 positions agree with TRBD1. CDR1 and CDR2 (germline): LGHDT, YNNKEL (reference sequence). The CDR3 has 17 amino acids. V was pared by 4 bases and J by 7 bases, with 19 bases of the junction left unmatched. Here the CDR3 DNA reads TGTGCCAGCAGCCTCACGGGATCAGGGGGAAGACTGGGGGAGCAGTACTTC. The encoded protein is CASSLTGSGGRLGEQYF.

The V call is TRBV27, the J call TRBJ1-2, with D maybe TRBD1 (5 bases). V was cut by 2 bases and J by 6 bases, with 19 bases left in between. Looked up from germline, CDR1 is MNHEY and CDR2 is SMNVEV (reference sequence). This CDR3 contains 16 residues. The CDR3 nucleotides read TGTGCCAGCAGTTTAGAGGCAGGGATGAATCGGGATGGCTACACCTTC. As protein: CASSLEAGMNRDGYTF.